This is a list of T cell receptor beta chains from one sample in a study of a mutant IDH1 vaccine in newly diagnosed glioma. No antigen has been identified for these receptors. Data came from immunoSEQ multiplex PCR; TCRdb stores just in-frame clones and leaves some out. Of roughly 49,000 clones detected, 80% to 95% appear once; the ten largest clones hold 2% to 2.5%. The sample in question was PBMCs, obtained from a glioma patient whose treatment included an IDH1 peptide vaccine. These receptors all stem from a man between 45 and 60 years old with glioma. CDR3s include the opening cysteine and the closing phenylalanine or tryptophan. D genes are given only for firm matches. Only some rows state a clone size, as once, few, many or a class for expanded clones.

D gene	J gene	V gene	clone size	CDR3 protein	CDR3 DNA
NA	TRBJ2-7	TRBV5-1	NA	CASSLASGLAHEQYF	TGCGCCAGCAGCTTGGCCTCTGGGCTAGCCCACGAGCAGTACTTC
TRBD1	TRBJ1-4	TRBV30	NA	CAWSAAGTGEGREKLFF	TGTGCCTGGAGTGCTGCCGGGACAGGGGAAGGGAGGGAAAAACTGTTTTTT
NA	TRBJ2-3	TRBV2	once	CASSEGRGSTDTQYF	TGTGCCAGCAGTGAGGGGCGGGGTAGCACAGATACGCAGTATTTT
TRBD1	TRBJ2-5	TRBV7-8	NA	CASSLDGTGGQTGETQYF	TGTGCCAGCAGCTTAGACGGGACAGGGGGCCAAACGGGGGAGACCCAGTACTTC
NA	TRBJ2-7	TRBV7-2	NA	CASSTWGAVDF	TGTGCCAGCAGCACTTGGGGGGCCGTCGACTTC
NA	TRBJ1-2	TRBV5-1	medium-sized	CASSRLNRGPGNYGYTF	TGCGCCAGCAGCCGATTGAATCGGGGCCCGGGGAACTATGGCTACACCTTC
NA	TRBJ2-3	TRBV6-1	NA	CASSALTASTDTQYF	TGTGCCAGCAGTGCTCTAACGGCTAGCACAGATACGCAGTATTTT
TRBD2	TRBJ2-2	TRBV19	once	CASRTSGGHYTGELFF	TGTGCCAGTCGGACTAGCGGGGGACATTACACCGGGGAGCTGTTTTTT
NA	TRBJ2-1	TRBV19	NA	CASSASITANEQFF	TGTGCCAGTAGTGCCTCGATTACAGCTAATGAGCAGTTCTTC
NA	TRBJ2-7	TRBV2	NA	CASRGDSAYEQYF	TGTGCCAGCAGGGGGGACTCAGCCTACGAGCAGTACTTC
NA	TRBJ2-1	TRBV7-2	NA	CASSFPGQYNEQFF	TGTGCCAGCAGCTTCCCGGGGCAGTACAATGAGCAGTTCTTC
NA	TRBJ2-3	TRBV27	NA	CASSFLPTDTQYF	TGTGCCAGCAGTTTTCTCCCCACAGATACGCAGTATTTT
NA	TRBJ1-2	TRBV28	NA	CASTIGGGGIYGYTF	TGTGCCAGCACCATTGGGGGAGGAGGGATCTATGGCTACACCTTC
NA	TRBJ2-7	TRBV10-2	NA	CASSDFEDPYEQYF	TGCGCCAGCAGTGATTTTGAGGACCCCTACGAGCAGTACTTC
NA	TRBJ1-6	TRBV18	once	CASSPAYRENSPLHF	TGTGCCAGCTCACCGGCCTACAGGGAAAATTCACCCCTCCACTTT
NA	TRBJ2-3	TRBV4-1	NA	CASSQRFGADTQYF	TGCGCCAGCAGCCAACGATTTGGGGCAGATACGCAGTATTTT
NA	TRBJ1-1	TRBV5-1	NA	CASSLGQTSTNTEAFF	TGCGCCAGCAGCTTGGGACAGACATCGACTAACACTGAAGCTTTCTTT
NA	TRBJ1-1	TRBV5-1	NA	CASSAPGGNIPKEAFF	TGCGCCAGCAGCGCCCCGGGTGGCAACATCCCAAAAGAAGCTTTCTTT
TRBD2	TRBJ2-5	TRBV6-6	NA	CASSYVAGGPETQYF	TGTGCCAGCAGTTATGTAGCGGGGGGGCCAGAGACCCAGTACTTC
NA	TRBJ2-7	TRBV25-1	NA	CASNQAYEQYF	TGTGCCAGCAATCAGGCCTACGAGCAGTACTTC
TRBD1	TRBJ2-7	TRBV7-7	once	CASSLGGTGDEQYF	TGTGCTAGCAGCTTAGGCGGGACAGGTGACGAGCAGTACTTC
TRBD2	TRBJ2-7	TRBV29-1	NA	CSVWGGNEQYF	TGCAGCGTTTGGGGGGGGAACGAGCAGTACTTC
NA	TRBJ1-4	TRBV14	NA	CASSLPINGGEKLFF	TGTGCCAGCAGCCTCCCCATCAACGGTGGTGAAAAACTGTTTTTT
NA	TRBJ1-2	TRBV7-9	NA	CASSFVQGHYGYTF	TGTGCCAGCAGCTTCGTACAGGGCCACTATGGCTACACCTTC
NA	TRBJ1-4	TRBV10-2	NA	CAALGALNEKLFF	TGCGCCGCGCTCGGGGCACTTAATGAAAAACTGTTTTTT
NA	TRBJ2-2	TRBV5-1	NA	CASSLEAGATTGELFF	TGCGCCAGCAGCTTGGAGGCGGGGGCCACCACCGGGGAGCTGTTTTTT
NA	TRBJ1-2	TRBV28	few	CASSFVAGGGYTF	TGTGCCAGCAGTTTCGTAGCAGGCGGGGGCTACACCTTC
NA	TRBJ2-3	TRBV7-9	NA	CASSGTSLTDTQYF	TGTGCCAGCAGCGGGACCTCCCTCACAGATACGCAGTATTTT
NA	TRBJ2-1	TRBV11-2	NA	CASSLAVAGDEQFF	TGTGCCAGCAGCTTAGCGGTGGCGGGCGATGAGCAGTTCTTC
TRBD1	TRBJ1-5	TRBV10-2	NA	CASTPTGGGNQPQHF	TGCGCCAGCACCCCGACAGGGGGGGGAAATCAGCCCCAGCATTTT
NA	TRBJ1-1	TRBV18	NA	CASSPSRGLDTEAFF	TGTGCCAGCTCACCAAGCAGGGGACTCGACACTGAAGCTTTCTTT
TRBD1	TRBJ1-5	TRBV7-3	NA	CASSLGNRGYHSNQPQHF	TGTGCCAGCAGCTTAGGAAACAGGGGGTACCATAGCAATCAGCCCCAGCATTTT
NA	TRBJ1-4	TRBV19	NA	CVSLRQAATNEKLFF	TGTGTCAGCTTACGGCAGGCCGCAACTAATGAAAAACTGTTTTTT
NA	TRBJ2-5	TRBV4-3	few	CASSQAVRVRETQYF	TGCGCCAGCAGCCAAGCGGTACGGGTCCGGGAGACCCAGTACTTC
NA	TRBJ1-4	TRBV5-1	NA	CASSQGLGIPNEKLFF	TGCGCCAGCAGCCAGGGGCTGGGGATACCTAATGAAAAACTGTTTTTT
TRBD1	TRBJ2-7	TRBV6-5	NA	CASSQTGSGEQYF	TGTGCCAGCAGTCAGACAGGGTCGGGCGAGCAGTACTTC
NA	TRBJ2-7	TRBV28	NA	CASRKNRGQSISYEQYF	TGTGCCAGCAGAAAAAATAGAGGACAGAGCATCTCCTACGAGCAGTACTTC
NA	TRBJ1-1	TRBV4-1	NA	CASSQDKGGGPGEAFF	TGCGCCAGCAGCCAAGATAAAGGAGGAGGGCCAGGGGAAGCTTTCTTT
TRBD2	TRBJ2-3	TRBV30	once	CAWSGPTSGSTDTQYF	TGTGCCTGGAGTGGTCCCACTAGCGGGAGCACAGATACGCAGTATTTT
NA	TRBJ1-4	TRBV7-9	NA	CASSFLPGATNEKLFF	TGTGCCAGCAGCTTTCTTCCGGGGGCAACTAATGAAAAACTGTTTTTT
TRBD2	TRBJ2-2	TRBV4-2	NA	CASSQGSGRDTGELFF	TGTGCCAGCAGCCAAGGAAGCGGGAGGGACACCGGGGAGCTGTTTTTT
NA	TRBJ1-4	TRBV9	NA	CASSPGTYNEKLFF	TGTGCCAGCAGCCCCGGGACTTATAATGAAAAACTGTTTTTT
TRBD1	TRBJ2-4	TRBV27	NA	CASSFLPPGQVTRVGKNIQYF	TGTGCCAGCAGTTTTTTACCCCCGGGACAGGTGACGAGAGTTGGCAAAAACATTCAGTACTTC
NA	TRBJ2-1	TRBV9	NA	CASSSRGKPNEQFF	TGTGCCAGCAGCTCCCGGGGGAAGCCCAATGAGCAGTTCTTC